This record concerns one T cell receptor beta chain sequence. No antigen is known for it. This entry comes from a study of T cells in localized non-small cell lung cancer. Study-wide findings and caveats: Investigators sequenced only a single tumor region, leaving heterogeneity possible. Longer overall survival was linked to higher blood T cell density. Of the top 100 tumor clones, median approximately 50 were in adjacent lung, about 30 among its top 100.

The data were produced by immunoSEQ multiplex PCR, yet TCRdb's version contains in-frame clones alone and is incomplete. The sample has fewer than 40,000 clones; approximately 85% are singletons. Germline CDR1 is SGHTA and CDR2 is FQGNSA. Trimming took 6 bases from V and 1 from J, leaving 14 bases between them. CDR3 size: 15 residues. The V and J genes are TRBV7-2 and TRBJ2-3; perhaps TRBD2 as D (5 bases). The specimen comprised peripheral blood mononuclear cells, sampled before any cancer treatment. This receptor was identified in a woman aged 35 to 75 with stage III lung adenocarcinoma. CDR3 sequence reads: CASSPRGWGTDTQYF. The CDR3 DNA is TGTGCCAGCAGTCCCCGGGGATGGGGCACAGATACGCAGTATTTT. The full variable domain, rest sourced from reference TRBV7-2 and TRBJ2-3, is GAGVSQSPSNKVTEKGKDVELRCDPISGHTALYWYRQSLGQGLEFLIYFQGNSAPDKSGLPSDRFSAERTGGSVSTLTIQRTQQEDSAVYLCASSPRGWGTDTQYFGPGTRLTVL.